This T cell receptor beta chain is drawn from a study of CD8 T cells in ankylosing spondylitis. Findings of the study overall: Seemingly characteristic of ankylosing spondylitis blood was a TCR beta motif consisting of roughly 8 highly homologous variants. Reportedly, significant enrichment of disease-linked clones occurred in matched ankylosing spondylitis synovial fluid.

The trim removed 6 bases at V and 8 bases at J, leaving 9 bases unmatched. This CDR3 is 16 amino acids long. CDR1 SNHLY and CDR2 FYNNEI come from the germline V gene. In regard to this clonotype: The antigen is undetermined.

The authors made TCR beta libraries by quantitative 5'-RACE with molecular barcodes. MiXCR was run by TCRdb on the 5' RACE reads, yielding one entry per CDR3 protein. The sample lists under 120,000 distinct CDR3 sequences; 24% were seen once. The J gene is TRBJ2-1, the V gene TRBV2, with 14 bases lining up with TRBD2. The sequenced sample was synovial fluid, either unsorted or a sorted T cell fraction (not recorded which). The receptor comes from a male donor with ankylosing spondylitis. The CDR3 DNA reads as TGTGCCAGCAGAGTTGGGACTAGCGGGAGAAGGGATGAGCAGTTCTTC. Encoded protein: CASRVGTSGRRDEQFF. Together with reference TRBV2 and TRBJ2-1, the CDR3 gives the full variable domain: EPEVTQTPSHQVTQMGQEVILRCVPISNHLYFYWYRQILGQKVEFLVSFYNNEISEKSEIFDDQFSVERPDGSNFTLKIRSTKLEDSAMYFCASRVGTSGRRDEQFFGPGTRLTVL.